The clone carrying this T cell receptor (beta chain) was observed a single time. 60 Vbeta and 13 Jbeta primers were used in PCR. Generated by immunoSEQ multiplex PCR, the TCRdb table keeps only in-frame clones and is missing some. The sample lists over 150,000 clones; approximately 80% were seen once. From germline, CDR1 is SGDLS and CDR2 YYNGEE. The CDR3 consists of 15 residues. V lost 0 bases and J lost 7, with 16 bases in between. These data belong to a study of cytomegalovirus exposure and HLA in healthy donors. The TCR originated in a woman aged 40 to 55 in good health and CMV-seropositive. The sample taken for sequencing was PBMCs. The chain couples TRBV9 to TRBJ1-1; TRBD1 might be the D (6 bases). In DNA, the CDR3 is TGTGCCAGCAGCGTAGCCTTAGACAGGCAGGGTGAAGCTTTCTTT. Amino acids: CASSVALDRQGEAFF.